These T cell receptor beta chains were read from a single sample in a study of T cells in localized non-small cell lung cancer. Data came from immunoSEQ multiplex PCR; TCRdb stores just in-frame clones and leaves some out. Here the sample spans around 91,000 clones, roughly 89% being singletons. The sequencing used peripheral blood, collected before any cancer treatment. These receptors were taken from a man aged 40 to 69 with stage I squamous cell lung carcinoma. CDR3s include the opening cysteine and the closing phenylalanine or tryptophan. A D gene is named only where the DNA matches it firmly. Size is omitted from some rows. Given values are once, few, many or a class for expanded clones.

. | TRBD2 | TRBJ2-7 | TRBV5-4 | CASSHAGGATTIYEQYF | TGTGCCAGCAGCCACGCGGGGGGGGCAACTACCATCTACGAGCAGTACTTC
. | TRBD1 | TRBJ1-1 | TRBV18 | CASSLYDRVNTEAFF | TGTGCCAGCTCACTTTACGACAGGGTGAACACTGAAGCTTTCTTT
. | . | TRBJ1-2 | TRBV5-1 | CASSLGQNYGYTF | TGCGCCAGCAGCTTGGGACAGAACTATGGCTACACCTTC
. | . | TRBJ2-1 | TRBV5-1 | CATPVTGGGVNEQFF | TGCGCCACCCCAGTGACGGGGGGCGGGGTTAATGAGCAGTTCTTC
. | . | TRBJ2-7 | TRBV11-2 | CASRSGQLSYEQYF | TGTGCCAGCCGCTCGGGACAACTCTCCTACGAGCAGTACTTC
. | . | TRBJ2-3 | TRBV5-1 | CASSLVDTTDTQYF | TGCGCCAGCAGCTTGGTGGACACCACAGATACGCAGTATTTT
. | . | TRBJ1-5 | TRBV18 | CASSRTTGQRGNQPQHF | TGTGCCAGCTCTCGGACTACAGGGCAGAGGGGCAATCAGCCCCAGCATTTT
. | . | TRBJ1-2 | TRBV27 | CASSLSADYGYTF | TGTGCCAGCAGTTTATCGGCTGACTATGGCTACACCTTC
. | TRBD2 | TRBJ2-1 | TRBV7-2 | CASSLVGTSAYNEQFF | TGTGCCAGCAGCTTAGTGGGGACTAGCGCATACAATGAGCAGTTCTTC
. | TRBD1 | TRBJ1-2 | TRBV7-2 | CASSLAGTGKNYGYTF | TGTGCCAGCAGCTTAGCCGGGACAGGGAAAAACTATGGCTACACCTTC
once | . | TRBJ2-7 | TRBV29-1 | CSVVGEKGTSYEQYF | TGCAGCGTTGTGGGGGAAAAGGGGACCTCCTACGAGCAGTACTTC
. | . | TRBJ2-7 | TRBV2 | CAGQRQSYEQYF | TGTGCCGGCCAAAGACAGTCCTACGAGCAGTACTTC
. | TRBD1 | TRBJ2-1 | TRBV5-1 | CASRPTGTGDYNEQFF | TGCGCCAGCCGACCCACCGGGACAGGGGACTACAATGAGCAGTTCTTC
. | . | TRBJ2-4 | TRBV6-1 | CASSELGGRAKNIQYF | TGTGCCAGCAGTGAACTCGGCGGGCGTGCCAAAAACATTCAGTACTTC
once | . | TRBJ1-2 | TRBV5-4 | CASSLGGGEANYGYTF | TGTGCCAGCAGCTTGGGAGGGGGAGAAGCTAACTATGGCTACACCTTC
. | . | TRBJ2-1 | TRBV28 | CASTPTRPFDNEQFF | TGTGCCAGCACCCCCACCCGGCCCTTTGACAATGAGCAGTTCTTC
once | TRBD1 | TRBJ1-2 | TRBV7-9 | CASSWTGDYGYTF | TGTGCCAGCAGCTGGACAGGGGATTATGGCTACACCTTC
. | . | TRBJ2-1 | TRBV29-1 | CSVDIRSGVGYYEQFF | TGCAGCGTTGATATCCGGTCAGGGGTTGGTTATTATGAGCAGTTCTTC
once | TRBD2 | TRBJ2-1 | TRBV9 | CASSPLSGRENEQFF | TGTGCCAGCAGCCCCCTCTCGGGGAGGGAGAATGAGCAGTTCTTC
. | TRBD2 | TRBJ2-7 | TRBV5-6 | CASSSPGGSLAYEQYF | TGTGCCAGCAGCTCCCCGGGGGGGTCGTTGGCCTACGAGCAGTACTTC
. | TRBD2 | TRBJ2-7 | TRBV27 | CASSLNGGNDYEQYF | TGTGCCAGCAGCCTCAACGGGGGGAACGACTACGAGCAGTACTTC
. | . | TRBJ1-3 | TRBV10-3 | CAIRNRPSGNTIYF | TGTGCCATTCGAAACCGCCCTTCTGGAAACACCATATATTTT
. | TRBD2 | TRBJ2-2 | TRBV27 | CASRSTGLKFGWTGELFF | TGTGCCAGCAGATCCACGGGACTAAAGTTCGGTTGGACCGGGGAGCTGTTTTTT
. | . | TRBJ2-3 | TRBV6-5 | CASSYSGSFTDTQYF | TGTGCCAGCAGTTACTCGGGCAGCTTCACAGATACGCAGTATTTT
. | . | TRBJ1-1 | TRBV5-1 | CASTGGTGNTEAFF | TGCGCCAGCACCGGGGGGACGGGGAACACTGAAGCTTTCTTT
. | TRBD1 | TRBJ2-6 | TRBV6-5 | CASRKQGAGANVLTF | TGTGCCAGCAGAAAACAGGGGGCTGGGGCCAACGTCCTGACTTTC
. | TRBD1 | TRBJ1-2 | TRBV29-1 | CSVTGGNGYTF | TGCAGCGTAACAGGGGGGAATGGCTACACCTTC
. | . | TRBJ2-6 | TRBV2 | CASSPGAGANVLTF | TGTGCCAGCAGTCCAGGGGCTGGGGCCAACGTCCTGACTTTC
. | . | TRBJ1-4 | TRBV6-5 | CASSQVGARKEKLFF | TGTGCCAGCAGCCAAGTGGGTGCAAGAAAAGAAAAACTGTTTTTT
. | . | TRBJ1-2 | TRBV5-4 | CASSLDSGGRLGYTF | TGTGCCAGCAGCTTGGACAGTGGGGGGCGCTTAGGCTACACCTTC
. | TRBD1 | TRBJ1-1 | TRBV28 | CASSLPSGTANTEAFF | TGTGCCAGCAGTTTACCGTCAGGGACAGCGAACACTGAAGCTTTCTTT